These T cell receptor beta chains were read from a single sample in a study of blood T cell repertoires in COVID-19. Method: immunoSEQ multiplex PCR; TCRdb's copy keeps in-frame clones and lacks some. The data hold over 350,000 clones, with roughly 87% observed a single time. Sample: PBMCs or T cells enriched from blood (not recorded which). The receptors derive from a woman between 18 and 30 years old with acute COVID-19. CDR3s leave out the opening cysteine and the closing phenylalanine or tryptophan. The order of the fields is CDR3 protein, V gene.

ASSIGAVTPLELF	TRBV19
ASSQSGGGHADTQY	TRBV4-1
ASSYSFSPLH	TRBV3-1/TRBV3-2
ASSLDPSGGSYEQY	TRBV28
ASSRLGIYATNEKLF	TRBV11-2
ASSPLTDEKLF	TRBV16
ASSQTDSPNEKLF	TRBV13
ASSLRQGEAF	TRBV19
ASSQAGEPSYT	TRBV7-2
ASSLPGSQVYEQY	TRBV28
ASSWDTSLNTGELF	TRBV5-4
ASSMVGHEQY	TRBV19
ASSPLNSEAIVSGYT	TRBV18
ASSANTGVGTEAF	TRBV18
ASSHPGTSGSQETQY	TRBV7-8
SVPSVGGTSYEQY	TRBV29-1
AISSGLAGVTEQF	TRBV10-3
ASDLGTGSYEQY	TRBV19
ASTGGDGRSYNSPLH	TRBV2
AWSVGGVAKNIQY	TRBV30
ASSHLAGTGATEAF	TRBV4-1
AISIAGGYNEQF	TRBV10-3
ASSPGTGGTGELF	TRBV18
ASSRRGGETQY	TRBV19
ASSSFGQRLNTGELF	TRBV13
ASSLTGGATDTQY	TRBV18
ATPRASAEITDTQY	TRBV2
AISGTESSYEQY	TRBV10-3
ASSPGLDYEQY	TRBV6-2/TRBV6-3
ASSLVRGPDTQY	TRBV5-5
ASSRKVGATDTQY	TRBV7-9
ASSSPQGGRDYEQY	TRBV5-4
ASSVTGGREGYT	TRBV9
AISREDRDSAPLH	TRBV10-3
ASSSTGALGTEAF	TRBV27
ASSFEGAEGYT	TRBV5-1
ASSPHMTGDLNQPQH	TRBV13
ASSYRDSSYEQY	TRBV6-5
ASSIDRGRENIQY	TRBV7-2
ASSPAGPYTEAF	TRBV19
ASSVGQVPSGSTEAF	TRBV9
ASKLAGGNEQF	TRBV5-5
ASSSRTERPHQPQH	TRBV27
ASRLIQGEFDNEQF	TRBV12-2